These 15 T cell receptor beta chains originate from one sample sequenced in a study of beta chain features in type 1 diabetes. The sequenced template was cDNA made from the entire isolated RNA. Some clones are missing from TCRdb's copy, which holds only in-frame ones; the method was immunoSEQ multiplex PCR. The sample includes approximately 140,000 clones, about 51% of them seen just once. Sequenced: Tregs from blood. These receptors were obtained from a man between 18 and 29 years old in good health.

This clone was seen a few times. V and J are TRBV7-2 and TRBJ2-5, with D tentatively TRBD2 (6 bases). This CDR3 is 15 amino acids long. The V gene's germline CDR1 is SGHTA and CDR2 FQGNSA. V gave up 1 base and J gave up 4 bases, with 13 bases separating them. The DNA of the CDR3 is TGTGCCAGCAGCTTAGTGTCGGCGGAGGGAGAGACCCAGTACTTC. Translation: CASSLVSAEGETQYF. Filled out from reference TRBV7-2 and TRBJ2-5, the complete variable domain reads GAGVSQSPSNKVTEKGKDVELRCDPISGHTALYWYRQSLGQGLEFLIYFQGNSAPDKSGLPSDRFSAERTGGSVSTLTIQRTQQEDSAVYLCASSLVSAEGETQYFGPGTRLLVL.

This chain connects TRBV7-3 to TRBJ2-1; weak D call: TRBD2 (5 bases). The CDR3 runs to 16 residues. V lost 3 bases, J lost 0 bases, and 12 bases lay in between. From germline, CDR1 is SGHTA and CDR2 FQGTGA. Written as DNA, the CDR3 is TGTGCCAGCAGCTTCACACTAGGAGGCTCCTACAATGAGCAGTTCTTC. This gives the protein CASSFTLGGSYNEQFF.

The chain has TRBV7-8 and TRBJ1-1, with 10 bases that match TRBD1. Germline assignment: CDR1 SGHVS and CDR2 FQNEAQ. This CDR3 has 17 residues. Trimming cost V 5 bases and J 5 bases; bases outside gene matches: 14. CDR3 in amino acids: CASSHVPGQGKTTEAFF. The DNA of the CDR3 is TGTGCCAGCAGCCACGTCCCGGGACAGGGGAAGACAACTGAAGCTTTCTTT.

The chain joins TRBV19 to TRBJ2-2, with TRBD2 matching over 11 bases. The V segment lost 4 bases and the J segment 6 bases; nucleotides outside the gene matches: 4. The CDR3 length is 15 residues. Germline-derived CDR1 and CDR2 are LNHDA and SQIVND (reference sequence). The CDR3 is CASSTEGLAAGELFF. CDR3 sequence (DNA): TGTGCCAGTAGTACCGAGGGACTAGCGGCCGGGGAGCTGTTTTTT.

The V gene is TRBV29-1, the J gene TRBJ2-5; TRBD2 agrees at 8 bases. The J call may be faulty, since TRBJ2-7 better matches the DNA end. Germline-derived CDR1 and CDR2 are SQVTM and ANQGSEA. The CDR3 is 11 residues long. CDR3 region: CSVATSDEQYF. The CDR3 DNA reads as TGCAGCGTTGCGACTAGCGACGAGCAGTACTTC.

This clone was counted a few times. The genes are TRBV6-5 and TRBJ1-5; possible D gene TRBD1, 6 bases. Trimming left V 7 bases short and J 3 bases short, with 13 bases between. Germline V lookup: CDR1 MNHEY, CDR2 SVGAGI. The CDR3 contains 14 residues. CDR3 in DNA: TGTGCCAGCAATCAAGGGGGTGACAATCAGCCCCAGCATTTT. Its translation is CASNQGGDNQPQHF.

This clone was seen a few times. The J gene is TRBJ2-7, the V gene TRBV7-2; the match to TRBD2 covers 9 bases. V shed 1 base, J shed 10 bases, and the junction held 17 bases outside the gene matches. Germline CDR1 reads SGHTA; CDR2 reads FQGNSA. The CDR3 is 17 amino acids. CDR3 DNA sequence: TGTGCCAGCAGCTTAGGAGCTGGGCTCTGGCGGGGGGGCCCCCAGTACTTC. Translated, it gives CASSLGAGLWRGGPQYF.

The chain has TRBV6-6 and TRBJ2-2, with D possibly matching TRBD1 (6 bases). This CDR3 is built from 13 residues. In germline, CDR1 is MNHNY, CDR2 SVGAGI (reference sequence). Trimming took 2 bases from V and 6 from J, leaving 7 bases between them. The CDR3 coding sequence is TGTGCCAGCAGTTACCAGGGGCCCGGGGAGCTGTTTTTT. It translates to CASSYQGPGELFF.

The J gene is TRBJ1-2, the V gene TRBV16; 8 nucleotides align to TRBD1. Germline V gene data show CDR1 as KGHSY and CDR2 as FQNENV. The CDR3 consists of 16 residues. With 2 bases clipped from V and 8 bases from J, the junction kept 13 bases outside the gene matches. DNA for the CDR3: TGTGCCAGCAGCCAAAGGGCCAAGGGACAGGTGGACGGCTACACCTTC. Amino acid sequence: CASSQRAKGQVDGYTF.

The chain recombines TRBV5-1 with TRBJ1-1, with D unclear. Germline V gives CDR1 SGHRS, CDR2 YFSETQ. This CDR3 has 15 amino acids. Trimming took 1 base from V and 0 from J, leaving 10 bases between them. The CDR3 loop is CASSLLASMNTEAFF. For the CDR3, the DNA is TGCGCCAGCAGCTTGTTAGCGTCCATGAACACTGAAGCTTTCTTT.

The chain combines TRBV5-1 with TRBJ2-1; 8 positions agree with TRBD1. This CDR3 has 15 residues. CDR1 and CDR2 (germline): SGHRS, YFSETQ. Trimming removed 3 bases from V and 2 bases from J; junction bases left unmatched: 4. The CDR3 sequence is CASSSRDRTYNEQFF. The CDR3 DNA is TGCGCCAGCAGCTCCCGGGACAGGACCTACAATGAGCAGTTCTTC.

The gene calls are TRBV27 and TRBJ2-1; 12 nucleotides align to TRBD2. The CDR3 has 13 residues. The trim removed 4 bases at V and 10 bases at J, leaving 2 bases unmatched. CDR1 is MNHEY, CDR2 SMNVEV, per germline (reference sequence). The CDR3 loop reads CASSYLAGGEQFF. As DNA, the CDR3 is TGTGCCAGCAGTTATCTAGCGGGAGGGGAGCAGTTCTTC.

This clone was counted only a few times. This chain joins TRBV29-1 and TRBJ2-3; 7 bases line up with TRBD1. The CDR3 consists of 12 residues. Germline V gene lookup returns CDR1 SQVTM and CDR2 ANQGSEA. V gave up 8 bases and J gave up 6 bases; unmatched junction bases: 8. CDR3 in amino acids: CSHRGREDTQYF. CDR3 bases: TGCAGCCACAGGGGTCGTGAGGATACGCAGTATTTT.

In this sample, this clone turned up a few times. The J gene is TRBJ2-3, the V gene TRBV7-2; 14 bases fit TRBD2. This CDR3 has 17 amino acids. Germline-derived CDR1 and CDR2 are SGHTA and FQGNSA. V trimming: 6 bases; J trimming: 5 bases; junction bases outside the gene matches: 10. CDR3 loop: CASSFIPGLAGGDTQYF. The CDR3 DNA reads as TGTGCCAGCAGTTTTATCCCAGGACTAGCGGGGGGAGATACGCAGTATTTT.

The sample holds a few counts of this clone. This rearrangement joins TRBV25-1 to TRBJ2-3, with 7 bases matching TRBD1. This CDR3 comprises 15 residues. Looked up from germline, CDR1 is MGHDK and CDR2 is SYGVNS. The V gene end was trimmed by 2 bases and the J gene end by 4 bases; junction bases not matched to a gene: 6. DNA of the CDR3: TGTGCCAGCAGTGAAGCGAGGGGGCTCGCAGATACGCAGTATTTT. Translation: CASSEARGLADTQYF. Full variable domain (rest looked up from reference TRBV25-1 and TRBJ2-3): EADIYQTPRYLVIGTGKKITLECSQTMGHDKMYWYQQDPGMELHLIHYSYGVNSTEKGDLSSESTVSRIRTEHFPLTLESARPSHTSQYLCASSEARGLADTQYFGPGTRLTVL.